The 29 T cell receptor beta chains reported below all come from one sample, sequenced in a study of cytomegalovirus exposure and HLA in healthy donors. Researchers ran the PCR with 60 Vbeta and 13 Jbeta primers. Generated by immunoSEQ multiplex PCR, the TCRdb table keeps only in-frame clones and is missing some. This table holds about 190,000 clones, around 77% found once. The sequenced sample consisted of PBMCs. The receptors stem from a woman between 18 and 29 years old in good health and CMV-seronegative.

The rearrangement links TRBV4-2 to TRBJ2-7, with TRBD2 matching over 8 bases. Germline CDR1 and CDR2: LGHNA and YNFKEQ. The CDR3 runs 14 residues. Trimming cost V 4 bases and J 2 bases; bases outside gene matches: 4. CDR3 loop: CASSPGLGAYEQYF. The DNA for the CDR3 is TGTGCCAGCAGCCCGGGACTAGGGGCCTACGAGCAGTACTTC.

This clone showed up just a few times. The chain links TRBV6-5 to TRBJ2-1, with D perhaps TRBD2 (6 bases). Germline CDR1 MNHEY, CDR2 SVGAGI. V lost 1 base and J 1 base, leaving 8 bases between the germline ends. The CDR3 consists of 15 residues. The DNA of the CDR3 is TGTGCCAGCAGTTACTGGCGGGAATCCTACAATGAGCAGTTCTTC. Translating it yields CASSYWRESYNEQFF.

This chain uses TRBV6-5 with TRBJ1-4; D is unclear. The CDR3 sequence is 14 residues long. Looked up from germline, CDR1 is MNHEY and CDR2 is SVGAGI. V lost 6 bases, J lost 8 bases, and 16 bases lay in between. This CDR3 is CASRPGVLVEKLFF. CDR3 bases: TGTGCCAGCAGGCCGGGTGTTCTAGTCGAAAAACTGTTTTTT.

The CDR3 is CASSITRETQYF. The CDR3 bases are TGTGCCAGTAGTATCACCAGAGAGACCCAGTACTTC. The V call is TRBV19, the J call TRBJ2-5; the D is unclear. From germline, CDR1 is LNHDA and CDR2 SQIVND (reference sequence). The ends were cut back, 3 bases at V and 4 bases at J, with 6 bases in the middle. This CDR3 comprises 12 residues.

The rearrangement joins TRBV25-1 to TRBJ1-4; 10 nucleotides match TRBD1. V was pared by 4 bases and J by 4 bases, with 3 bases of the junction left unmatched. The CDR3 is 15 amino acids. The germline CDR1 and CDR2 sequences are MGHDK and SYGVNS. The CDR3 sequence: CASSGDRGINEKLFF. In DNA, the CDR3 is TGTGCCAGCAGTGGGGACAGGGGCATTAATGAAAAACTGTTTTTT.

The chain carries TRBV7-2 and TRBJ2-7, with D perhaps matching TRBD2 (5 bases). Trimming took off 1 base at V and 0 bases at J, with 13 bases between the two ends. The CDR3 has 16 amino acids. Germline-derived CDR1 and CDR2 are SGHTA and FQGNSA. The CDR3 sequence: CASSLDSGLSSYEQYF. CDR3 nucleotide sequence: TGTGCCAGCAGCTTAGATTCTGGACTGAGCTCCTACGAGCAGTACTTC.

The chain is built from TRBV19 and TRBJ2-2; the match to TRBD2 covers 10 bases. The germline V gene has CDR1 LNHDA and CDR2 SQIVND (reference sequence). The V gene end was trimmed by 5 bases and the J gene end by 6 bases; junction bases not matched to a gene: 6. CDR3 length: 15 amino acids. CDR3 sequence (DNA): TGTGCCAGTAGTCTAGCGGGAGCATTTGCCGGGGAGCTGTTTTTT. Protein sequence: CASSLAGAFAGELFF. Complete variable domain (other parts from reference TRBV19 and TRBJ2-2): DGGITQSPKYLFRKEGQNVTLSCEQNLNHDAMYWYRQDPGQGLRLIYYSQIVNDFQKGDIAEGYSVSREKKESFPLTVTSAQKNPTAFYLCASSLAGAFAGELFFGEGSRLTVL.

J is TRBJ1-1 and V is TRBV12-5, with D perhaps TRBD1 (5 bases). The CDR3 has 11 residues. The ends were cut back, 6 bases at V and 5 bases at J, with 7 bases in the middle. Germline V CDR1 and CDR2: LGHNT, FRNRAP. DNA of the CDR3: TGTGCTAGTGGGGGGGGGACTGAAGCTTTCTTT. Translation gives CASGGGTEAFF.

V usage is TRBV5-1 and J usage is TRBJ1-2, with 7 bases lining up with TRBD1. The CDR3 length is 13 residues. The V and J ends lost 1 base and 8 bases, in that order; junction bases with no gene match: 5. The germline V gene encodes CDR1 SGHRS and CDR2 YFSETQ. CDR3 in amino acids: CASSLMTGHGYTF. In DNA, the CDR3 is TGCGCCAGCAGCTTGATGACAGGGCACGGCTACACCTTC. Full variable domain (remainder filled in from reference TRBV5-1 and TRBJ1-2): KAGVTQTPRYLIKTRGQQVTLSCSPISGHRSVSWYQQTPGQGLQFLFEYFSETQRNKGNFPGRFSGRQFSNSRSEMNVSTLELGDSALYLCASSLMTGHGYTFGSGTRLTVV.

The chain joins TRBV6-1 to TRBJ2-6; maybe TRBD1 (6 bases). V was trimmed by 1 base and J by 0 bases, leaving 13 bases between them. Germline loops: CDR1 MNHNS, CDR2 SASEGT. There are 18 residues in the CDR3. The CDR3 spells CASSEVHRVYSGANVLTF. The CDR3 coding sequence is TGTGCCAGCAGTGAAGTTCACAGGGTTTACTCTGGGGCCAACGTCCTGACTTTC.

V usage is TRBV19 and J usage is TRBJ1-1; tentative D call: TRBD1 (6 bases). The ends were cut back, 5 bases at V and 4 bases at J, with 14 bases in the middle. The CDR3 covers 14 residues. Germline loops: CDR1 LNHDA, CDR2 SQIVND (reference sequence). The CDR3 nucleotides read TGTGCCAGTAGTTTAGTACAGGGTATCACTGAAGCTTTCTTT. Protein: CASSLVQGITEAFF. Based on the CDR3 plus reference TRBV19 and TRBJ1-1, the full variable domain is DGGITQSPKYLFRKEGQNVTLSCEQNLNHDAMYWYRQDPGQGLRLIYYSQIVNDFQKGDIAEGYSVSREKKESFPLTVTSAQKNPTAFYLCASSLVQGITEAFFGQGTRLTVV.

This clone was counted once. The J gene is TRBJ1-1, the V gene TRBV29-1, with D possibly TRBD1 on 5 matching bases. Trimming took 4 bases from V and 4 from J, leaving 13 bases between them. Germline CDR1 and CDR2: SQVTM and ANQGSEA. CDR3 length equals 13 residues. The CDR3 sequence is CSVGRGRGTEAFF. In DNA form, the CDR3 reads TGCAGCGTTGGTCGAGGGAGGGGCACTGAAGCTTTCTTT.

The V call is TRBV28, the J call TRBJ2-5; maybe TRBD2 (6 bases). Between the trimmed V and J ends, which lost 2 bases and 0 bases, there was a span of 13 bases. The CDR3 contains 16 residues. Looked up from germline, CDR1 is MDHEN and CDR2 is SYDVKM. The DNA for the CDR3 is TGTGCCAGCAGTTTACGGAGGGCAGCGTACCAAGAGACCCAGTACTTC. This encodes CASSLRRAAYQETQYF.

This sequence joins TRBV4-3 and TRBJ1-1; no firm D call. CDR3 size: 16 residues. Trimming stripped 0 bases from V and 4 bases from J, with 15 bases between. Per germline, CDR1 LGHNA and CDR2 YSLEER. The CDR3 bases are TGCGCCAGCAGCCAAGATGGACTCTCGTGGGCCACTGAAGCTTTCTTT. This encodes CASSQDGLSWATEAFF.

The chain recombines TRBV6-5 with TRBJ1-1; D may be TRBD1 (6 bases). The V end was cut by 6 bases, the J end by 3 bases, with 14 bases between. The CDR3 is 14 residues long. Germline V CDR1 and CDR2: MNHEY, SVGAGI. For the CDR3, the DNA is TGTGCCAGCAGACTACGACAGGTATACACTGAAGCTTTCTTT. It codes for CASRLRQVYTEAFF.

The chain combines TRBV6-1 with TRBJ1-2, with D tentatively TRBD1 (5 bases). This CDR3 is built from 13 residues. Germline CDR1 and CDR2: MNHNS and SASEGT. Deletions cut 10 bases from V and 5 bases from J, with 17 bases between. CDR3 sequence reads: CAIKFDSLYGYTF. CDR3 in DNA: TGTGCCATCAAATTCGACAGTCTTTATGGCTACACCTTC.

Only a few counts were recorded for this clone. V and J are TRBV11-3 and TRBJ2-2; TRBD1 aligns across 7 bases. CDR1 and CDR2 from the germline V gene are SGHNT and YENEEA. V lost 5 bases, J lost 8 bases, and 8 bases stayed unmatched. The CDR3 is made up of 14 amino acids. The CDR3 sequence: CASSTRQGAGELFF. The DNA of the CDR3 is TGTGCCAGCAGCACAAGACAGGGCGCGGGGGAGCTGTTTTTT.

This clone was detected only once. The chain joins TRBV9 to TRBJ2-5; no reliable D call. Germline V gives CDR1 SGDLS, CDR2 YYNGEE. The V end lost 7 bases, the J end lost 1 base, and 14 bases lay between the germline ends. The CDR3 runs to 14 residues. Here the CDR3 reads CASSSGFGQETQYF. As DNA, the CDR3 is TGTGCCAGCTCCTCCGGGTTTGGCCAAGAGACCCAGTACTTC.

The J gene is TRBJ1-5, the V gene TRBV7-2; TRBD1 agrees at 7 bases. CDR3 size: 14 residues. CDR1 and CDR2 (germline): SGHTA, FQGNSA. The ends lost 4 bases at V and 2 bases at J; junction bases unmatched: 2. The CDR3 sequence: CASSYGQGNQPQHF. CDR3 in DNA: TGTGCCAGCAGCTATGGACAGGGCAATCAGCCCCAGCATTTT.

This sequence joins TRBV29-1 and TRBJ2-3, with 10 bases lining up with TRBD2. There are 13 residues in the CDR3. Germline assignment: CDR1 SQVTM and CDR2 ANQGSEA. V was pared by 5 bases and J by 4 bases, with 3 bases of the junction left unmatched. CDR3 DNA: TGCAGCGTTCAGCGGGGGGGGTCAGATACGCAGTATTTT. It is translated as CSVQRGGSDTQYF.

The chain joins TRBV13 to TRBJ2-7, with 11 bases fitting TRBD1. The V gene end was trimmed by 4 bases and the J gene end by 3 bases; junction bases not matched to a gene: 8. The CDR3 totals 16 residues. Germline loops: CDR1 PRHDT, CDR2 FYEKMQ (reference sequence). CDR3 bases: TGTGCCAGCAGCTCGGCAACCGGGACAGGGGGCTACGAGCAGTACTTC. Its translation: CASSSATGTGGYEQYF.

This sequence joins TRBV7-2 and TRBJ2-7; TRBD2 matches at 10 bases. Germline assignment: CDR1 SGHTA and CDR2 FQGNSA. The CDR3 length is 13 residues. V gave up 11 bases and J gave up 2 bases; unmatched junction bases: 6. CDR3 amino acids: CALQRGGTYEQYF. In DNA form, the CDR3 reads TGTGCCCTTCAGCGGGGGGGAACCTACGAGCAGTACTTC.

CDR3: CASSTHRGNQPQHF. CDR3 bases: TGTGCCAGCAGTACACACAGGGGAAATCAGCCCCAGCATTTT. V usage is TRBV6-1 and J usage is TRBJ1-5, with TRBD1 identical over 7 bases. Germline V gene sequence: CDR1 MNHNS, CDR2 SASEGT. The CDR3 covers 14 residues. V was clipped by 5 bases and J by 4 bases; unmatched bases: 5.

This clone has more than one count but fewer than ten. The chain links TRBV2 to TRBJ2-7; 7 bases line up with TRBD2. The CDR3 is made up of 15 amino acids. V dropped 4 bases and J dropped 2; count of bases not matched to a gene: 8. CDR1 is SNHLY, CDR2 FYNNEI, per germline. The CDR3 sequence is CASSGGASGAYEQYF. CDR3 DNA sequence: TGTGCCAGCAGTGGGGGCGCTAGCGGTGCCTACGAGCAGTACTTC.

The rearrangement joins TRBV5-1 to TRBJ2-2; the D gene is possibly TRBD1 (6 bases). There are 12 residues in the CDR3. Trimming left V 5 bases short and J 5 bases short, with 7 bases between. Germline CDR1 and CDR2: SGHRS and YFSETQ. CDR3 in amino acids: CASRQGTGELFF. CDR3 sequence (DNA): TGCGCCAGCAGACAGGGAACCGGGGAGCTGTTTTTT.

The chain carries TRBV7-9 and TRBJ1-2; the match to TRBD1 covers 11 bases. The CDR3 has 15 residues. Germline loops: CDR1 SEHNR, CDR2 FQNEAQ (reference sequence). Unmatched junction bases numbered 8, after V lost 7 bases and J lost 4 bases. CDR3 in amino acids: CASMHGTGGVYGYTF. As DNA, the CDR3 is TGTGCCAGCATGCACGGGACAGGGGGAGTCTATGGCTACACCTTC.

The V gene is TRBV7-3, the J gene TRBJ1-1; D is undetermined. This CDR3 has 14 residues. Germline CDR1 is SGHTA and CDR2 is FQGTGA. V lost 4 bases, J lost 4 bases, and 13 bases lay in between. This CDR3 reads CASSSGGFATEAFF. The CDR3 region has the DNA TGTGCCAGCAGCTCGGGAGGGTTTGCCACTGAAGCTTTCTTT.

This chain uses TRBV5-1 with TRBJ2-7, with a weak D call TRBD2 (6 bases). The length of the CDR3 is 13 residues. V was trimmed by 0 bases and J by 4 bases, leaving 8 bases between them. CDR1 and CDR2 from the germline V gene are SGHRS and YFSETQ. CDR3 DNA: TGCGCCAGCAGCTTGGCCGCGGGATACGAGCAGTACTTC. Amino acids: CASSLAAGYEQYF.

The genes are TRBV20-1 and TRBJ1-1; D not resolved. CDR3 size: 11 residues. The germline CDR1 and CDR2 sequences are DFQATT and SNEGSKA (reference sequence). Deletions cut 5 bases from V and 4 bases from J, with 8 bases between. The CDR3 protein is CSAWESTEAFF. The DNA for the CDR3 is TGCAGTGCTTGGGAGAGCACTGAAGCTTTCTTT.